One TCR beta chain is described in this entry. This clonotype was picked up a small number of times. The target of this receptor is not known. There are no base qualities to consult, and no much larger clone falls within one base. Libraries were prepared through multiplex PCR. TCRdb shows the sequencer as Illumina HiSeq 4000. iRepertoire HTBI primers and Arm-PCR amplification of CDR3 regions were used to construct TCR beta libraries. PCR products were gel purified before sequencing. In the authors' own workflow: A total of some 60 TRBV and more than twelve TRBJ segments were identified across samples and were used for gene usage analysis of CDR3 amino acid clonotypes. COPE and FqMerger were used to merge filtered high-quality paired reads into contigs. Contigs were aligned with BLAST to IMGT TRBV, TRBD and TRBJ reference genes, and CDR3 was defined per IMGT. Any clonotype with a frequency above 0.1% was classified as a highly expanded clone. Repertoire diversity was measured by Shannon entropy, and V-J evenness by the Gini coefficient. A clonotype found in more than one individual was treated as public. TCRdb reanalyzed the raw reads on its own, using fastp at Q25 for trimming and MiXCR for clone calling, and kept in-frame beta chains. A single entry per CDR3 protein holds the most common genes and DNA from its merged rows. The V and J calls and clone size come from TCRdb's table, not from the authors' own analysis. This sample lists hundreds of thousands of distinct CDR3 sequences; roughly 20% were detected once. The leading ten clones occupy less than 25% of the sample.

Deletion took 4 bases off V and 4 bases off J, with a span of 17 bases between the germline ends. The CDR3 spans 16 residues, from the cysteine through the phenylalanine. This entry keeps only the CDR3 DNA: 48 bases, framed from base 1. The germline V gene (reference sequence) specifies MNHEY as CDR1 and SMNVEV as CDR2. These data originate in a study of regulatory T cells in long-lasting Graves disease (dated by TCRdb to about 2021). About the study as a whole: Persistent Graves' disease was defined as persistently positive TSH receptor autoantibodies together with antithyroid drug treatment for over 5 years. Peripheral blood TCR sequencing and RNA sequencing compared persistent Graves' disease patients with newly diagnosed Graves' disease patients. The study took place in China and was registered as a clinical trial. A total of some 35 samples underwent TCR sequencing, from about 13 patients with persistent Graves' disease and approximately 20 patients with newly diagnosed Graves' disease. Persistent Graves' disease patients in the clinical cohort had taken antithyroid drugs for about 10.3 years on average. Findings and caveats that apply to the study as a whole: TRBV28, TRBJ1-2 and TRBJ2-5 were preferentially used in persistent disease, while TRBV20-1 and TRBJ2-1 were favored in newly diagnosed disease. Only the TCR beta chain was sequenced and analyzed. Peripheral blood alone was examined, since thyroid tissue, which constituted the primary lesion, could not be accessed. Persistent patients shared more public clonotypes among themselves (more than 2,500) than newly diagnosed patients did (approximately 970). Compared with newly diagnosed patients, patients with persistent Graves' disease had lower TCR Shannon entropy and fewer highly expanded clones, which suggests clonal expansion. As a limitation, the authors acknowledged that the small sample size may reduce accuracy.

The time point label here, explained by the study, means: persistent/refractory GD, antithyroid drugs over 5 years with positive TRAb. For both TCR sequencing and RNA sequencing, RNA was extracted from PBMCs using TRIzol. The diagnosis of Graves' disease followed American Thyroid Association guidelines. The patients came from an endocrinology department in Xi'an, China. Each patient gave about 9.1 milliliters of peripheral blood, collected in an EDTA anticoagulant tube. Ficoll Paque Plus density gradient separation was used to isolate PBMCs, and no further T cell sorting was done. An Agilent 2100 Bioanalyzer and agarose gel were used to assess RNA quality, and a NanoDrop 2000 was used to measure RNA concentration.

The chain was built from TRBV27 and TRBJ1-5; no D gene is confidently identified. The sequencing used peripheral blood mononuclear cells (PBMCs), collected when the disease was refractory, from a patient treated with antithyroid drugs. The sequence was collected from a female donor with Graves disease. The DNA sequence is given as TGTGCCAGCAGTTCCTCAAATAGGGATGGAAATCAGCCCCAGCATTTT. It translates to CASSSSNRDGNQPQHF.